This note documents a single T cell receptor beta chain sequence. Its antigen remains unknown. The authors reverse transcribed all of the isolated RNA, so sequencing captured expressed TCRB transcripts. Sequencing of naive, central memory and regulatory T cell samples gave an average of roughly 3.5 million reads. Measured with immunoSEQ multiplex PCR; TCRdb has only the in-frame clones, and not every one. The table includes around 350,000 clones, roughly 12% detected once. Sorting of CD4+ naive, central memory, regulatory and stem cell-like memory cells was performed via CD45RO/CCR7/CD25/CD127/CD95/CD27. The data belong to a study of beta chain features in type 1 diabetes. General study points: cDNA sequencing could over-represent cells with high TCR expression.

Germline V CDR1 and CDR2: SGHTA, FQGNSA. Trimming shortened V by 2 bases and J by 4 bases, and 14 bases separated the two germline ends. The CDR3 covers 15 residues. The source of this sequence is a man aged 18 to 29 in good health. Input material: naive CD4+ T cells from blood. This sequence joins TRBV7-2 and TRBJ1-2; perhaps TRBD1 as D (6 bases). CDR3 residues: CASSLLFGGGYGYTF. In DNA, the CDR3 is TGTGCCAGCAGCTTACTCTTTGGGGGCGGCTATGGCTACACCTTC.